What follows are 19 T cell receptor beta chains derived from one specimen sequenced in a study of CD8 T cells in ankylosing spondylitis. Overall study results and limits: A TCR beta motif made of 7 to 9 highly homologous variants seemed typical of ankylosing spondylitis blood.

TCRdb independently ran MiXCR on the 5' RACE reads; one entry per CDR3 protein. The sample holds about 220,000 distinct CDR3 sequences; about 17% are singletons and the top ten take 42%. These receptors have no identified antigens. Specimen: blood, either unsorted or a sorted T cell fraction (not recorded which). All receptors come from a male donor with ankylosing spondylitis.

The rearrangement uses TRBV5-1 and TRBJ2-2; 7 bases match TRBD2. Looked up from germline, CDR1 is SGHRS and CDR2 is YFSETQ. The CDR3 totals 18 residues. Trimming took 2 bases from V and 2 from J; bases not matched to a gene: 12. As DNA, the CDR3 is TGCGCCAGCAGCTTAACCACCCTAGCGGAGTTTAACACCGGGGAGCTGTTTTTT. Residues: CASSLTTLAEFNTGELFF.

This clonotype has just a few counts. The chain uses TRBV7-9 and TRBJ1-6; D remains ambiguous. The CDR3 totals 15 residues. Germline V gene sequence: CDR1 SEHNR, CDR2 FQNEAQ (reference sequence). The germline V and J ends were trimmed by 6 bases and 0 bases, with 9 bases remaining between them. CDR3 DNA: TGTGCCAGCAGTAGTCTCAGCTCCTATAATTCACCCCTCCACTTT. It codes for CASSSLSSYNSPLHF.

The V gene is TRBV6-1, the J gene TRBJ2-7; no reliable D call. V gave up 1 base and J gave up 6 bases, with 4 bases separating them. Germline CDR1 reads MNHNS; CDR2 reads SASEGT. This CDR3 is built from 11 residues. This CDR3 is CASSEGVEQYF. For the CDR3, the DNA is TGTGCCAGCAGTGAAGGGGTCGAGCAGTACTTC.

The CDR3: CASSVTTGGEQYF. The CDR3 nucleotides read TGTGCCAGCAGCGTCACGACAGGGGGCGAGCAGTACTTC. This chain uses TRBV9 with TRBJ2-7, with 9 bases aligning to TRBD1. V was pared by 2 bases and J by 6 bases, with 3 bases of the junction left unmatched. CDR1 and CDR2 from the germline V gene are SGDLS and YYNGEE. This CDR3 contains 13 residues.

The rearrangement uses TRBV4-3 and TRBJ2-3; D gene ambiguous. Germline loops: CDR1 LGHNA, CDR2 YSLEER. Trimming shortened V by 0 bases and J by 4 bases, and 11 bases separated the two germline ends. The CDR3 is made up of 15 amino acids. CDR3 sequence reads: CASSQEALRADTQYF. The CDR3 coding sequence is TGCGCCAGCAGCCAAGAGGCCCTTAGAGCAGATACGCAGTATTTT.

This clonotype was detected a few times. The gene calls are TRBV4-3 and TRBJ1-3, with D perhaps TRBD1 (6 bases). In germline, CDR1 is LGHNA, CDR2 YSLEER. The CDR3 length is 15 residues. V lost 4 bases and J 2 bases, leaving 12 bases between the germline ends. The CDR3 reads CASSPTGPTGNTIYF. The CDR3 region has the DNA TGCGCCAGCAGCCCAACAGGGCCTACTGGAAACACCATATATTTT.

V and J are TRBV5-1 and TRBJ2-7; D call uncertain. V lost 4 bases, J lost 3 bases, and 11 bases lay in between. Germline CDR1 is SGHRS and CDR2 is YFSETQ. The CDR3 has 13 amino acids. As DNA, the CDR3 is TGCGCCAGCAGCCCGATCGAGAACTACGAGCAGTACTTC. Translating it yields CASSPIENYEQYF.

The sample holds a few counts of this clonotype. The chain is built from TRBV20-1 and TRBJ1-4; D unclear. Trimming removed 0 bases at V and 1 base at J, with 9 bases between. The V gene's germline CDR1 is DFQATT and CDR2 SNEGSKA (reference sequence). The CDR3 runs to 15 residues. Here the CDR3 reads CSARDLTKTNEKLFF. In DNA, the CDR3 is TGCAGTGCTAGAGATCTCACAAAAACTAATGAAAAACTGTTTTTT.

The chain joins TRBV7-2 to TRBJ2-1; D may be TRBD2 (7 bases). CDR3 length: 14 amino acids. V was pared by 1 base and J by 9 bases, with 13 bases between. The germline V gene encodes CDR1 SGHTA and CDR2 FQGNSA. The CDR3 DNA is TGTGCCAGCAGCTTAGGCGGGGGCTTCCTTGAGCAGTTCTTC. It encodes CASSLGGGFLEQFF.

This chain links TRBV25-1 with TRBJ1-2; no firm D call. Germline CDR1 reads MGHDK; CDR2 reads SYGVNS. The germline V and J ends were trimmed by 3 bases and 0 bases, with 2 bases remaining between them. This CDR3 region has 12 residues. CDR3: CASSEPNYGYTF. CDR3 coding DNA: TGTGCCAGCAGTGAGCCTAACTATGGCTACACCTTC.

This clonotype showed up just a few times. The genes are TRBV7-9 and TRBJ2-3; D is perhaps TRBD1 (5 bases). The CDR3 is 14 amino acids. The V gene's germline CDR1 is SEHNR and CDR2 FQNEAQ (reference sequence). Trimming took 4 bases from V and 2 from J, leaving 10 bases between them. CDR3 nucleotides: TGTGCCAGCAGCTCGATGGGGCTCACAGATACGCAGTATTTT. Translated: CASSSMGLTDTQYF.

This clonotype was recorded a few times. The CDR3, as DNA: TGTGCCTGGAGTGTTAGGTACGAGCAGTACTTC. Translation: CAWSVRYEQYF. The rearrangement joins TRBV30 to TRBJ2-7; D remains ambiguous. The CDR3 consists of 11 residues. CDR1 and CDR2 from the germline V gene are GTSNPN and SVGIG (reference sequence). The germline V and J ends were trimmed by 0 bases and 4 bases, with 4 bases remaining between them.

The CDR3 here is CSATGDNEQFF. CDR3 DNA sequence: TGCAGTGCTACCGGAGACAATGAGCAGTTCTTC. The V gene is TRBV20-1, the J gene TRBJ2-1; D is unclear. CDR3 length: 11 amino acids. With 4 bases removed from V and 5 bases from J, the gap between germline ends came to 6 bases. Germline CDR1 DFQATT, CDR2 SNEGSKA (reference sequence).

This clonotype was counted many times. The chain links TRBV29-1 to TRBJ2-2; 11 nucleotides agree with TRBD2. The CDR3 is made up of 14 amino acids. Trimming took 6 bases from V and 5 from J; bases not matched to a gene: 5. The germline gives CDR1 SQVTM, CDR2 ANQGSEA. CDR3 in DNA: TGCAGCGTAGCCGGGACTAGCGGTACCGGGGAGCTGTTTTTT. Encoded protein: CSVAGTSGTGELFF.

The genes are TRBV6-2 or TRBV6-3 and TRBJ2-7, with a tentative D call TRBD1 (5 bases). Germline CDR1 reads MNHEY; CDR2 reads SVGEGT. The CDR3 runs 13 residues. The V and J ends lost 5 bases and 6 bases respectively, with 14 bases between them. This CDR3 reads CASSLLGQSEQYF. The CDR3, as DNA: TGTGCCAGCAGTCTACTGGGGCAAAGCGAGCAGTACTTC.

The rearrangement joins TRBV7-9 to TRBJ1-2; 7 nucleotides match TRBD1. This CDR3 contains 15 residues. The V segment lost 5 bases and the J segment 7 bases; nucleotides outside the gene matches: 13. Germline CDR1 is SEHNR and CDR2 is FQNEAQ (reference sequence). The CDR3 region is CASSQSTGRGFGYTF. The CDR3 DNA reads TGTGCCAGCAGCCAATCGACAGGGAGGGGGTTTGGCTACACCTTC.

The table lists this clonotype with a few counts. This chain joins TRBV7-9 and TRBJ2-2; possible D gene TRBD2, 6 bases. CDR1 and CDR2 from the germline V gene are SEHNR and FQNEAQ (reference sequence). The CDR3 has 17 amino acids. V lost 4 bases and J 7 bases, leaving 22 bases between the germline ends. Here the CDR3 DNA reads TGTGCCAGCAGCTCCCGGAGGGACCGGACTGTTAACGGGGAGCTGTTTTTT. Its protein product is CASSSRRDRTVNGELFF.

This clonotype turned up a few times. This chain links TRBV6-2 or TRBV6-3 with TRBJ1-1; D might be TRBD1 (6 bases). Trimming left V 1 base short and J 7 bases short, with 10 bases between. The CDR3 covers 13 residues. CDR1 is MNHEY, CDR2 SVGEGT, per germline. CDR3 nucleotides: TGTGCCAGCAGTTACTGGGGGCAGGTTGAAGCTTTCTTT. Its translation: CASSYWGQVEAFF.

CDR3 sequence: CASSPLASDSSYEQYF. The CDR3 DNA sequence: TGTGCCAGCAGCCCACTAGCTTCGGACAGCTCCTACGAGCAGTACTTC. J is TRBJ2-7 and V is TRBV4-2; possibly TRBD1 or TRBD2 for D (6 bases each). Trimming shortened V by 4 bases and J by 0 bases, and 16 bases separated the two germline ends. The CDR3 loop spans 16 amino acids. The germline CDR1 and CDR2 sequences are LGHNA and YNFKEQ.